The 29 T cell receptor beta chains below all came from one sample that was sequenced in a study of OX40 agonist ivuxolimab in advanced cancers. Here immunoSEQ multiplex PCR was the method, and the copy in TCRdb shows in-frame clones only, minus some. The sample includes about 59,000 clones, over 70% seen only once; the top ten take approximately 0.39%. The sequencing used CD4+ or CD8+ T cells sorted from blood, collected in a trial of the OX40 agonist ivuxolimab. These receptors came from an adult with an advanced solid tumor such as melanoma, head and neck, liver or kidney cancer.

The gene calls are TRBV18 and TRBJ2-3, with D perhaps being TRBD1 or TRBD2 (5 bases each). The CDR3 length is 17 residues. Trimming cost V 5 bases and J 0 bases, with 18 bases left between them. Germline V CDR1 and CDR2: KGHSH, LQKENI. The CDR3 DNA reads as TGTGCCAGCTCATTACAGGAAGGCGGACTTAGCACAGATACGCAGTATTTT. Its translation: CASSLQEGGLSTDTQYF.

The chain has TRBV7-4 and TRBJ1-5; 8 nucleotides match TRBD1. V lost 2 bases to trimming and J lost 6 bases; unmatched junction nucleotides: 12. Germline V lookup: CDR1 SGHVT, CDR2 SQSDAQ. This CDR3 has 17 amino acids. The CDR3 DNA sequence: TGTGCCAGCAGCTTATTATTTTGCAGGGGGCATTGTCAGCCCCAGCATTTT. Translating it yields CASSLLFCRGHCQPQHF.

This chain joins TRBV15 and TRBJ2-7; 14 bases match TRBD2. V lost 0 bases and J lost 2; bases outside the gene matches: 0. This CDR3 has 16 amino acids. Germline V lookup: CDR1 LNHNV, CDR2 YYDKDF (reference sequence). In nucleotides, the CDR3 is TGTGCCACCAGCAGAGAGGGACTAGCGGGAGCCTACGAGCAGTACTTC. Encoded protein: CATSREGLAGAYEQYF.

For the CDR3, the DNA is TGTGCCAGCAGCTTACCGGGACAGGGCAACTACGAGCAGTACTTC. Its protein is CASSLPGQGNYEQYF. The chain employs TRBV7-9 and TRBJ2-7; 9 nucleotides line up with TRBD1. V gave up 2 bases and J gave up 3 bases; unmatched junction bases: 5. The CDR3 extends over 15 amino acids. Germline loops: CDR1 SEHNR, CDR2 FQNEAQ (reference sequence).

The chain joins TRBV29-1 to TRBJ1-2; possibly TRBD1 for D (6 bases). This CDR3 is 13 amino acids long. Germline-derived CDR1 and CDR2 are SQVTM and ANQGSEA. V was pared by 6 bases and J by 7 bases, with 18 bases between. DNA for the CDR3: TGCAGCGTCCAAGGGGGTGCCAGAGGTGGCTACACCTTC. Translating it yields CSVQGGARGGYTF.

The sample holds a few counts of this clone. The CDR3 DNA follows: TGTGCCAGCAGCGTACCAGGGCTCGGGGAGCTGTTTTTT. Encoded protein: CASSVPGLGELFF. The chain combines TRBV9 with TRBJ2-2; tentative D call: TRBD1 (5 bases). CDR1 is SGDLS, CDR2 YYNGEE, per germline. This CDR3 is built from 13 residues. V gave up 1 base and J gave up 7 bases, with 8 bases separating them.

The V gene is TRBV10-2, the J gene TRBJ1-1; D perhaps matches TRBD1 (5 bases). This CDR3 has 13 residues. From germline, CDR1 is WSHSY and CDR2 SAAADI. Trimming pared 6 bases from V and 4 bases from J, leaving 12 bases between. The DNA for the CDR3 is TGCGCCAGCAGGACAGCCCCGTCCACTGAAGCTTTCTTT. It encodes CASRTAPSTEAFF.

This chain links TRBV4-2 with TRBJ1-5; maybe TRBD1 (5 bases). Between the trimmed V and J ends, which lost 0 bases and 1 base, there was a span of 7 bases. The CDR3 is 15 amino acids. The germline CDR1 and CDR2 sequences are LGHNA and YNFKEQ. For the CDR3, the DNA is TGTGCCAGCAGCCAAGAGCGGGGGAGCAATCAGCCCCAGCATTTT. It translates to CASSQERGSNQPQHF.

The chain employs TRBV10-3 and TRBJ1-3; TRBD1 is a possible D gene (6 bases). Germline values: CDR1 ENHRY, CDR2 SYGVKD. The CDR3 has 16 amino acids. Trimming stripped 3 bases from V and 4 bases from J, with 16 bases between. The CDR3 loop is CAISDFTSGGGNTIYF. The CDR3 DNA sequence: TGTGCCATCAGTGATTTTACTTCGGGGGGCGGAAACACCATATATTTT.

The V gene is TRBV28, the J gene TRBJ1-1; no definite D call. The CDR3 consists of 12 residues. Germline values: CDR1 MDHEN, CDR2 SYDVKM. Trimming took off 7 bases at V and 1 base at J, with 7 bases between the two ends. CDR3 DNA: TGTGCCAGCACCTTCCAGAACACTGAAGCTTTCTTT. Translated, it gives CASTFQNTEAFF. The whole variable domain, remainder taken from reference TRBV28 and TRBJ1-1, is DVKVTQSSRYLVKRTGEKVFLECVQDMDHENMFWYRQDPGLGLRLIYFSYDVKMKEKGDIPEGYSVSREKKERFSLILESASTNQTSMYLCASTFQNTEAFFGQGTRLTVV.

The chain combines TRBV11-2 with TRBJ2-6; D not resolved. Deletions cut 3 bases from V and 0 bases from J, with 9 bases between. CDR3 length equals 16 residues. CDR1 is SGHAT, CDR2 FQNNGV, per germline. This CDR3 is CASSLLRFSGANVLTF. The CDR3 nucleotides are TGTGCCAGCAGCTTGTTACGTTTCTCTGGGGCCAACGTCCTGACTTTC.

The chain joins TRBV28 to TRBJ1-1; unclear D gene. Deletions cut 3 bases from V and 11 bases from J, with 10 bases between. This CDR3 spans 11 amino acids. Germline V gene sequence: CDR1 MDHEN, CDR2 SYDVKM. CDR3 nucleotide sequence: TGTGCCAGCAGTTTTTCCCTCGTGGCTTTCTTT. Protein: CASSFSLVAFF.

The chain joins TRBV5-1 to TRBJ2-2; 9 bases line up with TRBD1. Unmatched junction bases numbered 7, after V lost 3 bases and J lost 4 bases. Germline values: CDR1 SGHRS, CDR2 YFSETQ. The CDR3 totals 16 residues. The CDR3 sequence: CASSWDRVYGTGELFF. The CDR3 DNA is TGCGCCAGCAGCTGGGACAGGGTTTATGGCACCGGGGAGCTGTTTTTT.

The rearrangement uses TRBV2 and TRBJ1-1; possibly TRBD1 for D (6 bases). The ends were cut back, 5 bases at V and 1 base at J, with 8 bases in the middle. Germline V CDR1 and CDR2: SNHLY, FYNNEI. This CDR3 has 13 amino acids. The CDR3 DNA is TGTGCCAGCAGTACAGGGCGGAACACTGAAGCTTTCTTT. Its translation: CASSTGRNTEAFF.

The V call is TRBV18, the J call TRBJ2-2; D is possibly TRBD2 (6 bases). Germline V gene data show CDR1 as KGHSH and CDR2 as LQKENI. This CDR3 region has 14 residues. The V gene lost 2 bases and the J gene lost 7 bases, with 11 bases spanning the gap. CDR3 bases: TGTGCCAGCTCACCAAGGCGGGACGGCGGGGAGCTGTTTTTT. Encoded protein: CASSPRRDGGELFF. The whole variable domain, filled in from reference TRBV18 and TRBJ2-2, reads NAGVMQNPRHLVRRRGQEARLRCSPMKGHSHVYWYRQLPEEGLKFMVYLQKENIIDESGMPKERFSAEFPKEGPSILRIQQVVRGDSAAYFCASSPRRDGGELFFGEGSRLTVL.

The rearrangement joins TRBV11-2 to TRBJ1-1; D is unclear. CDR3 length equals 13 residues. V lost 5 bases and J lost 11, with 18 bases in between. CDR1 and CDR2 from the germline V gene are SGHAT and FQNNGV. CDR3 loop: CASSPRRRLEAFF. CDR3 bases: TGTGCCAGCAGCCCCAGGCGGAGGTTGGAGGCTTTCTTT.

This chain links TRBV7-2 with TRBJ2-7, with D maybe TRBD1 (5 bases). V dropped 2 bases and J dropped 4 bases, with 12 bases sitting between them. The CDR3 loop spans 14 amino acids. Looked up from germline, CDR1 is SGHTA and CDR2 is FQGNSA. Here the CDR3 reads CASSLTRTTYEQYF. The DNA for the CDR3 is TGTGCCAGCAGCTTAACCAGGACAACATACGAGCAGTACTTC.

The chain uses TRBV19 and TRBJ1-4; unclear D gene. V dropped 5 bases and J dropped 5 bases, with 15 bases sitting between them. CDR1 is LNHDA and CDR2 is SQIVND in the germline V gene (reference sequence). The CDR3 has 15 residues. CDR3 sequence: CASSPPAGANEKLFF. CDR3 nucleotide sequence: TGTGCCAGTAGTCCACCCGCAGGTGCAAATGAAAAACTGTTTTTT.

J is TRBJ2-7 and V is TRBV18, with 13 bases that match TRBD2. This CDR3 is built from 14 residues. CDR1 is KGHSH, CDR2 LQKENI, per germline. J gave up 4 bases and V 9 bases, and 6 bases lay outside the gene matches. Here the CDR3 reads CASEGLAGSYEQYF. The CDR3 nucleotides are TGTGCCAGTGAGGGACTAGCGGGATCTTACGAGCAGTACTTC. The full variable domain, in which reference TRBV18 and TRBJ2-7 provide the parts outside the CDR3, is NAGVMQNPRHLVRRRGQEARLRCSPMKGHSHVYWYRQLPEEGLKFMVYLQKENIIDESGMPKERFSAEFPKEGPSILRIQQVVRGDSAAYFCASEGLAGSYEQYFGPGTRLTVT.

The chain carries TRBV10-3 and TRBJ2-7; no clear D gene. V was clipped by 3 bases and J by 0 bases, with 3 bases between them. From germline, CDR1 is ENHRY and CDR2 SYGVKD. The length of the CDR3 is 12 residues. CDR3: CAISESSYEQYF. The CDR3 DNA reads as TGTGCCATCAGTGAAAGCTCCTACGAGCAGTACTTC.

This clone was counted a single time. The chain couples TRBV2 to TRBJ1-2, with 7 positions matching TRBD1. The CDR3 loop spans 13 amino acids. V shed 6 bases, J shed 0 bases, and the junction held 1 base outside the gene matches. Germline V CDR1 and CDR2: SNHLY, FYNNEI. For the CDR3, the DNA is TGTGCCAGCAGCGGGACAGCTAACTATGGCTACACCTTC. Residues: CASSGTANYGYTF.

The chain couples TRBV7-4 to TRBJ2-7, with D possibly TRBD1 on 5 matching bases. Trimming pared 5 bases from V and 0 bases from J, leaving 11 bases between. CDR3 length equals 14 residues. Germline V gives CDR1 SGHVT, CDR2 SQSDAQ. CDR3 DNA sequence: TGTGCCAGCAGCCTCCGTGACAGCTCCTACGAGCAGTACTTC. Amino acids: CASSLRDSSYEQYF.

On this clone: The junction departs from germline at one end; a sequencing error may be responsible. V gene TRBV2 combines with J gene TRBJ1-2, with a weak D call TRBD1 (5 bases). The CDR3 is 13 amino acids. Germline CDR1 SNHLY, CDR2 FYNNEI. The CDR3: CASSAGPGSGHTF. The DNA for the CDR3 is TGTGCCAGCAGTGCGGGTCCAGGGAGTGGCCACACCTTC.

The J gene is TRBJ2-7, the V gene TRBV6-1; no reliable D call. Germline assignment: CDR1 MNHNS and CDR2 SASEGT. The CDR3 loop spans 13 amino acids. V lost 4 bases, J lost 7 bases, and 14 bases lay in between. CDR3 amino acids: CASSGDYRAEQYF. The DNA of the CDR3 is TGTGCCAGCAGTGGGGATTACCGGGCAGAGCAGTACTTC.

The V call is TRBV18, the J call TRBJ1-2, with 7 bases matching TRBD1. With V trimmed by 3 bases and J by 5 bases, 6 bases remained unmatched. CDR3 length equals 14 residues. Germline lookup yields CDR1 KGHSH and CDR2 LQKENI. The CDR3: CASSPRDSRYGYTF. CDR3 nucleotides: TGTGCCAGCTCACCTAGGGACAGCCGGTATGGCTACACCTTC.

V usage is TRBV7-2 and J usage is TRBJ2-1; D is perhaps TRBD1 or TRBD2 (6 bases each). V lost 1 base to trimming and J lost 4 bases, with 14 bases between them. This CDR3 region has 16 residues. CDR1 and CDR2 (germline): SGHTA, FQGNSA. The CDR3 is CASSLVRGPPYNEQFF. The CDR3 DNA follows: TGTGCCAGCAGCTTAGTCCGGGGGCCCCCTTACAATGAGCAGTTCTTC.

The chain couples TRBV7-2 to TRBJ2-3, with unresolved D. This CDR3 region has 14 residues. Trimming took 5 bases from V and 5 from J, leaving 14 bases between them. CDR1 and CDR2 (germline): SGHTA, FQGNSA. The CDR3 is CASSLGPIEDTQYF. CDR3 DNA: TGTGCCAGCAGCCTCGGTCCAATTGAAGATACGCAGTATTTT.

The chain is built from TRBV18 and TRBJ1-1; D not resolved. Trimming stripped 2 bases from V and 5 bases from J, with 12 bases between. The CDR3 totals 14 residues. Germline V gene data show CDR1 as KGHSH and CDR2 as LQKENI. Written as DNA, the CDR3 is TGTGCCAGCTCACCAACCCCCGGGAAGACTGAAGCTTTCTTT. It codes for CASSPTPGKTEAFF. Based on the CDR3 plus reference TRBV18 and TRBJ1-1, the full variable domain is NAGVMQNPRHLVRRRGQEARLRCSPMKGHSHVYWYRQLPEEGLKFMVYLQKENIIDESGMPKERFSAEFPKEGPSILRIQQVVRGDSAAYFCASSPTPGKTEAFFGQGTRLTVV.

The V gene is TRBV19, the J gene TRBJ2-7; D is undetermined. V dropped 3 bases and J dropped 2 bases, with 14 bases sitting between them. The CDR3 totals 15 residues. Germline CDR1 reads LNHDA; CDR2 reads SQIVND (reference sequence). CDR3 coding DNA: TGTGCCAGTAGTATCGGTTCAGAACAGACCTACGAGCAGTACTTC. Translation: CASSIGSEQTYEQYF.